This TCR beta chain comes out of a study of T cell responses to AZD1222 COVID-19 vaccine. The CDR3 contains 17 residues. The table came from immunoSEQ multiplex PCR; TCRdb's copy has only in-frame clones and leaves some out. The table lists some 190,000 clones, nearly 95% of them singletons. This TCR derives from an adult who received the AZD1222 COVID-19 vaccine. This chain links TRBV21-1 with TRBJ1-1. TRBV21-1 is reported as a pseudogene. Sequencing used peripheral blood, obtained 28 days after the second AZD1222 dose. CDR3 nucleotide sequence: TGTGCCAGCAGCGCTAACCGGGACGGTTATATGAACACTGAAGCTTTCTTT. Its protein is CASSANRDGYMNTEAFF.